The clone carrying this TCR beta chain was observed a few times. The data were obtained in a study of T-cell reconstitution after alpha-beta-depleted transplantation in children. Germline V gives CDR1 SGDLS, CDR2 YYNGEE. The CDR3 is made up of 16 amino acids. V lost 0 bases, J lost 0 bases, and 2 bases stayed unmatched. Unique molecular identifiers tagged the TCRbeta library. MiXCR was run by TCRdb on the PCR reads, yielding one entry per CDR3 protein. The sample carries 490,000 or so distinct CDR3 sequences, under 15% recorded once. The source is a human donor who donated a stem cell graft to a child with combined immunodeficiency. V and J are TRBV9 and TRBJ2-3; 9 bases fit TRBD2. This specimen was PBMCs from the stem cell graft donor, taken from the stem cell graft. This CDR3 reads CASSVGSGGSTDTQYF. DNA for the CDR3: TGTGCCAGCAGCGTAGGAAGCGGGGGGAGCACAGATACGCAGTATTTT. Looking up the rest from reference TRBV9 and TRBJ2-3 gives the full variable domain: DSGVTQTPKHLITATGQRVTLRCSPRSGDLSVYWYQQSLDQGLQFLIQYYNGEERAKGNILERFSAQQFPDLHSELNLSSLELGDSALYFCASSVGSGGSTDTQYFGPGTRLTVL.